The rows below give T cell receptor beta chains drawn from one sample of a study of CD8 T cells in Susac syndrome. TCRdb redid the calling of the immunoSEQ multiplex PCR reads with MiXCR, one entry per CDR3 protein. Of 110,000 to 150,000 distinct CDR3 sequences in the sample, around 95% are singletons; the top ten hold 0.065% to 0.095%. Sequenced input: CD4+ T cells from PBMCs. These receptors were taken from a human donor with Susac syndrome. CDR3s include the opening cysteine and the closing phenylalanine or tryptophan. The D gene is left open where the match is weak. Rows give clone size only sometimes, using once, few, many, or a class for an expanded clone.

cdr3_length: 14
v_call: TRBV29-1
j_call: TRBJ2-1
clone_size: .
d_call: TRBD2
cdr3_nt: TGCAGCGTGGGACTAGCGGGAGAGAACAATGAGCAGTTCTTC
cdr3_aa: CSVGLAGENNEQFF

cdr3_length: 15
v_call: TRBV4-1
j_call: TRBJ1-3
clone_size: .
d_call: .
cdr3_nt: TGCGCCACCGCCCCAGGGGCAGTTCGAGGGAACACCATATATTTT
cdr3_aa: CATAPGAVRGNTIYF

cdr3_length: 14
v_call: TRBV27
j_call: TRBJ2-5
clone_size: .
d_call: .
cdr3_nt: TGTGCCAGCAGTTTTGGGGCCGAGATGGAGACCCAGTACTTC
cdr3_aa: CASSFGAEMETQYF

cdr3_length: 13
v_call: TRBV7-9
j_call: TRBJ1-2
clone_size: .
d_call: .
cdr3_nt: TGTGCCAGCAGCTTAGAAGGGCACTATGGCTACACCTTC
cdr3_aa: CASSLEGHYGYTF

cdr3_length: 14
v_call: TRBV19
j_call: TRBJ2-5
clone_size: .
d_call: .
cdr3_nt: TGTGCCAGTAAACTAGCACCAGCAGGAGAGACCCAGTACTTC
cdr3_aa: CASKLAPAGETQYF

cdr3_length: 14
v_call: TRBV29-1
j_call: TRBJ2-3
clone_size: .
d_call: .
cdr3_nt: TGCAGCGTTGTGGCGCAGGTTGGGAGGGATACGCAGTATTTT
cdr3_aa: CSVVAQVGRDTQYF

cdr3_length: 11
v_call: TRBV12-3/TRBV12-4
j_call: TRBJ2-3
clone_size: .
d_call: .
cdr3_nt: TGTGCCAGCAGTAATGCGGATACGCAGTATTTT
cdr3_aa: CASSNADTQYF

cdr3_length: 14
v_call: TRBV7-2
j_call: TRBJ2-3
clone_size: .
d_call: .
cdr3_nt: TGTGCCAGCAGCCTGACGAGGGGCCCAGATACGCAGTATTTT
cdr3_aa: CASSLTRGPDTQYF

cdr3_length: 17
v_call: TRBV4-1
j_call: TRBJ2-1
clone_size: .
d_call: .
cdr3_nt: TGCGCCAGCAGCCAAGTGGGGCTGTTGGAAAACTACAATGAGCAGTTCTTC
cdr3_aa: CASSQVGLLENYNEQFF

cdr3_length: 16
v_call: TRBV7-2
j_call: TRBJ2-7
clone_size: .
d_call: .
cdr3_nt: TGTGCCAGCAGTACAGGACCCGTTAGGAGCTCCTACGAGCAGTACTTC
cdr3_aa: CASSTGPVRSSYEQYF

cdr3_length: 12
v_call: TRBV3-1
j_call: TRBJ2-7
clone_size: .
d_call: .
cdr3_nt: TGTGCCAGCAGCCAAGTAGCGAGGGAGCAGTACTTC
cdr3_aa: CASSQVAREQYF

cdr3_length: 14
v_call: TRBV6-2/TRBV6-3
j_call: TRBJ1-2
clone_size: .
d_call: TRBD1
cdr3_nt: TGTGCCAGCAGTTGGACAGGGGATACGTATGGCTACACCTTC
cdr3_aa: CASSWTGDTYGYTF

cdr3_length: 14
v_call: TRBV29-1
j_call: TRBJ2-7
clone_size: .
d_call: TRBD2
cdr3_nt: TGCAGCGTAAGACTAGCGGGGGGTACCTACGAGCAGTACTTC
cdr3_aa: CSVRLAGGTYEQYF

cdr3_length: 12
v_call: TRBV27
j_call: TRBJ2-1
clone_size: .
d_call: .
cdr3_nt: TGTGCCAGCAGTTTAGGTATAGGAGAGCAGTTCTTC
cdr3_aa: CASSLGIGEQFF

cdr3_length: 16
v_call: TRBV3-1
j_call: TRBJ2-7
clone_size: .
d_call: .
cdr3_nt: TGTGCCAGCAGCCAAGAGGGATGGGCCAGGGTCTACGAGCAGTACTTC
cdr3_aa: CASSQEGWARVYEQYF

cdr3_length: 14
v_call: TRBV5-1
j_call: TRBJ2-7
clone_size: .
d_call: .
cdr3_nt: TGCGCCAGCAGCAACCGGGACCCTTCCTACGAGCAGTACTTC
cdr3_aa: CASSNRDPSYEQYF

cdr3_length: 15
v_call: TRBV4-1
j_call: TRBJ2-5
clone_size: .
d_call: .
cdr3_nt: TGCGCCAGCAGCCAAGGGCAGGTTCCCAAAGAGACCCAGTACTTC
cdr3_aa: CASSQGQVPKETQYF

cdr3_length: 14
v_call: TRBV7-3
j_call: TRBJ2-1
clone_size: .
d_call: .
cdr3_nt: TGTGCCAGCAGCTTAAAGGGACCATTCAATGAGCAGTTCTTC
cdr3_aa: CASSLKGPFNEQFF

cdr3_length: 13
v_call: TRBV29-1
j_call: TRBJ1-1
clone_size: .
d_call: .
cdr3_nt: TGCAGCGTTGAAGGACAGGCTAACACTGAAGCTTTCTTT
cdr3_aa: CSVEGQANTEAFF

cdr3_length: 15
v_call: TRBV27
j_call: TRBJ1-1
clone_size: .
d_call: .
cdr3_nt: TGTGCCAGCAGTTTGAAAAGGGGGGTGAACACTGAAGCTTTCTTT
cdr3_aa: CASSLKRGVNTEAFF

cdr3_length: 14
v_call: TRBV28
j_call: TRBJ2-7
clone_size: .
d_call: .
cdr3_nt: TGTGCCACCCGTCAGGGGAAGCAGCCCTACGAGCAGTACTTC
cdr3_aa: CATRQGKQPYEQYF

cdr3_length: 13
v_call: TRBV29-1
j_call: TRBJ1-6
clone_size: .
d_call: TRBD1
cdr3_nt: TGCAGCGTTGCGACAGGGAGTAATTCACCCCTCCACTTT
cdr3_aa: CSVATGSNSPLHF

cdr3_length: 15
v_call: TRBV12-3/TRBV12-4
j_call: TRBJ2-7
clone_size: .
d_call: TRBD1
cdr3_nt: TGTGCCAGCAGTCCGGCGGGGACAGGGAAGTACGAGCAGTACTTC
cdr3_aa: CASSPAGTGKYEQYF

cdr3_length: 14
v_call: TRBV5-1
j_call: TRBJ1-2
clone_size: .
d_call: .
cdr3_nt: TGCGCCAGCAGCTCGCATGGAGCTCTTGATGGCTACACCTTC
cdr3_aa: CASSSHGALDGYTF

cdr3_length: 12
v_call: TRBV20-1
j_call: TRBJ1-1
clone_size: .
d_call: .
cdr3_nt: TGCAGTGCTAGTATAAGGAACACTGAAGCTTTCTTT
cdr3_aa: CSASIRNTEAFF

cdr3_length: 14
v_call: TRBV9
j_call: TRBJ1-2
clone_size: .
d_call: .
cdr3_nt: TGTGCCAGCAGCGTAGGCGGAGGTGACTATGGCTACACCTTC
cdr3_aa: CASSVGGGDYGYTF

cdr3_length: 12
v_call: TRBV25-1
j_call: TRBJ2-3
clone_size: .
d_call: .
cdr3_nt: TGTGCCAGCAGTGAAAGGGGGGTTACGCAGTATTTT
cdr3_aa: CASSERGVTQYF

cdr3_length: 13
v_call: TRBV6-2/TRBV6-3
j_call: TRBJ1-5
clone_size: .
d_call: .
cdr3_nt: TGTGCCAGCAGCCAACGCGAATCAGGGCCCCAGCATTTT
cdr3_aa: CASSQRESGPQHF

cdr3_length: 17
v_call: TRBV7-2
j_call: TRBJ2-1
clone_size: .
d_call: .
cdr3_nt: TGTGCCAGCAGCCCAGGTGGTCAGCGGGCCCAATACAATGAGCAGTTCTTC
cdr3_aa: CASSPGGQRAQYNEQFF

cdr3_length: 14
v_call: TRBV12-3/TRBV12-4
j_call: TRBJ1-2
clone_size: .
d_call: .
cdr3_nt: TGTGCCAGCAGTTTAGTGGGCAGGGGATCTGGCTACACCTTC
cdr3_aa: CASSLVGRGSGYTF

cdr3_length: 15
v_call: TRBV7-2
j_call: TRBJ2-4
clone_size: .
d_call: .
cdr3_nt: TGTGCCAGCAGCTTAGCGGTCCTAGGGGAAAACATTCAGTACTTC
cdr3_aa: CASSLAVLGENIQYF

cdr3_length: 14
v_call: TRBV27
j_call: TRBJ2-3
clone_size: .
d_call: TRBD1
cdr3_nt: TGTGCCAGCCACGGACAGGGCCGGGGGGATACGCAGTATTTT
cdr3_aa: CASHGQGRGDTQYF

cdr3_length: 13
v_call: TRBV28
j_call: TRBJ1-2
clone_size: few
d_call: .
cdr3_nt: TGTGCCAGCAGTTTACGCAGTAACTATGGCTACACCTTC
cdr3_aa: CASSLRSNYGYTF

cdr3_length: 12
v_call: TRBV20-1
j_call: TRBJ1-4
clone_size: .
d_call: .
cdr3_nt: TGCAGTGCTAGAGTGGGCCCTGAAAAACTGTTTTTT
cdr3_aa: CSARVGPEKLFF

cdr3_length: 14
v_call: TRBV21-1
j_call: TRBJ1-4
clone_size: .
d_call: .
cdr3_nt: TGTGCCAGCAGCAAGGGACGGAACAATGAAAAACTGTTTTTT
cdr3_aa: CASSKGRNNEKLFF

cdr3_length: 13
v_call: TRBV7-2
j_call: TRBJ2-1
clone_size: .
d_call: .
cdr3_nt: TGTGCCAGCAGCTTAGCAGGCGTCAATGAGCAGTTCTTC
cdr3_aa: CASSLAGVNEQFF

cdr3_length: 13
v_call: TRBV29-1
j_call: TRBJ2-5
clone_size: .
d_call: .
cdr3_nt: TGCAGCGTTGAGATCGTGCAGAAAGAGACCCAGTACTTC
cdr3_aa: CSVEIVQKETQYF

cdr3_length: 17
v_call: TRBV14
j_call: TRBJ2-1
clone_size: few
d_call: TRBD2
cdr3_nt: TGTGCCAGCAGCCTACTAGTTGGCGGGAGGGACTACAATGAGCAGTTCTTC
cdr3_aa: CASSLLVGGRDYNEQFF

cdr3_length: 13
v_call: TRBV3-1
j_call: TRBJ1-2
clone_size: few
d_call: .
cdr3_nt: TGTGCCAGCAGCCCGACCGAGAACTATGGCTACACCTTC
cdr3_aa: CASSPTENYGYTF

cdr3_length: 14
v_call: TRBV29-1
j_call: TRBJ1-4
clone_size: .
d_call: .
cdr3_nt: TGCAGCGTCACTACAGGGATAAGAAATGAAAAACTGTTTTTT
cdr3_aa: CSVTTGIRNEKLFF

cdr3_length: 14
v_call: TRBV7-3
j_call: TRBJ2-5
clone_size: .
d_call: .
cdr3_nt: TGTGCCAGCAGCTTATCGGGAGAAAGAGAGACCCAGTACTTC
cdr3_aa: CASSLSGERETQYF

cdr3_length: 12
v_call: TRBV5-4
j_call: TRBJ2-3
clone_size: few
d_call: .
cdr3_nt: TGTGCCAGCAGCTTGGAAACAGATACGCAGTATTTT
cdr3_aa: CASSLETDTQYF

cdr3_length: 14
v_call: TRBV20-1
j_call: TRBJ2-7
clone_size: .
d_call: TRBD2
cdr3_nt: TGCAGTGCTAGAATAGCGGGCCCCGGCTACGAGCAGTACTTC
cdr3_aa: CSARIAGPGYEQYF

cdr3_length: 12
v_call: TRBV28
j_call: TRBJ2-7
clone_size: .
d_call: TRBD2
cdr3_nt: TGTGCCAGCTCGACTAGCGTTTACGAGCAGTACTTC
cdr3_aa: CASSTSVYEQYF

cdr3_length: 13
v_call: TRBV10-3
j_call: TRBJ1-1
clone_size: .
d_call: .
cdr3_nt: TGTGCCATCAGTGAAGACGACATTGGTGAAGCTTTCTTT
cdr3_aa: CAISEDDIGEAFF